Following are 22 T cell receptor beta chains from one sample sequenced in a study of T cells in Graves' hyperthyroidism and ophthalmopathy. RNA transcripts provided the source from which TCR beta CDR3 regions were amplified. A first-round RT-PCR of the TCR CDR3 used the HTBI primer set. One entry per CDR3 protein results from TCRdb running MiXCR on the multiplex PCR reads. This sample yields 300,000 to 400,000 distinct CDR3 sequences, of which 21% are seen a single time; about 50% belongs to the top ten. Sequencing was done on a sample of blood. The origin of the receptors is a woman aged 45 to 65 with Graves' hyperthyroidism.

V gene TRBV12-3 or TRBV12-4 combines with J gene TRBJ2-1, with 12 bases that match TRBD2. The CDR3 has 17 amino acids. J gave up 6 bases and V 2 bases, and 8 bases lay outside the gene matches. The DNA for the CDR3 is TGTGCCAGCAGTTTAAGGGCTAGCGGGAGGGGTATCAATGAGCAGTTCTTC. Amino acids: CASSLRASGRGINEQFF.

The table lists this clonotype with many counts. This chain uses TRBV28 with TRBJ2-5, with TRBD1 matching 11 bases. Trimming took 5 bases from V and 4 from J; bases not matched to a gene: 12. CDR1 and CDR2 (germline): MDHEN, SYDVKM. The CDR3 totals 17 residues. CDR3 sequence (DNA): TGTGCCAGCAGTCCAGACCGGGACAGGGGGAATAGAGAGACCCAGTACTTC. It yields the protein CASSPDRDRGNRETQYF.

This clonotype came up a few times. The genes are TRBV7-2 and TRBJ2-1, with TRBD2 as a possible D gene (6 bases). The CDR3 totals 16 residues. CDR1 is SGHTA, CDR2 FQGNSA, per germline. V gave up 3 bases and J gave up 0 bases, with 12 bases separating them. DNA for the CDR3: TGTGCCAGCAGCTTTAGTGCGGGAAGCTCCTACAATGAGCAGTTCTTC. It translates to CASSFSAGSSYNEQFF. Using reference TRBV7-2 and TRBJ2-1 for the parts outside the CDR3, the full variable domain is GAGVSQSPSNKVTEKGKDVELRCDPISGHTALYWYRQSLGQGLEFLIYFQGNSAPDKSGLPSDRFSAERTGGSVSTLTIQRTQQEDSAVYLCASSFSAGSSYNEQFFGPGTRLTVL.

CDR3 region: CASSDKDSTYGYTF. DNA for the CDR3: TGTGCCAGCAGTGACAAGGACAGTACCTATGGCTACACCTTC. The chain couples TRBV2 to TRBJ1-2; TRBD1 is a possible D gene (6 bases). Trimming stripped 3 bases from V and 4 bases from J, with 12 bases between. Germline-derived CDR1 and CDR2 are SNHLY and FYNNEI. The CDR3 totals 14 residues.

This clonotype was detected a few times. The chain joins TRBV5-6 to TRBJ1-5, with D uncertain. V was shortened by 0 bases and J by 5 bases, with 12 bases between the two germline ends. The germline CDR1 and CDR2 sequences are SGHDT and YYEEEE. There are 15 residues in the CDR3. CDR3 region: CASSLVGQSDQPQHF. The CDR3, as DNA: TGTGCCAGCAGCTTGGTAGGGCAGTCTGATCAGCCCCAGCATTTT. The complete variable domain, with remaining parts taken from reference TRBV5-6 and TRBJ1-5, reads DAGVTQSPTHLIKTRGQQVTLRCSPKSGHDTVSWYQQALGQGPQFIFQYYEEEERQRGNFPDRFSGHQFPNYSSELNVNALLLGDSALYLCASSLVGQSDQPQHFGDGTRLSIL.

The chain combines TRBV20-1 with TRBJ2-6; 7 nucleotides line up with TRBD1. V shed 6 bases, J shed 0 bases, and the junction held 11 bases outside the gene matches. This CDR3 has 17 residues. CDR1 is DFQATT and CDR2 is SNEGSKA in the germline V gene (reference sequence). The CDR3 coding sequence is TGCAGTGCGCGCTCGGACAGGTCCTCCTCTGGGGCCAACGTCCTGACTTTC. Protein sequence: CSARSDRSSSGANVLTF.

Many counts were recorded for this clonotype. The genes are TRBV7-2 and TRBJ2-2; D is undetermined. The V end was cut by 1 base, the J end by 5 bases, with 11 bases between. The CDR3 covers 15 residues. From germline, CDR1 is SGHTA and CDR2 FQGNSA. CDR3 sequence (DNA): TGTGCCAGCAGCTTAGGGGCAGGAGTAACCGGGGAGCTGTTTTTT. This translates into CASSLGAGVTGELFF.

This chain joins TRBV5-5 and TRBJ2-5, with no clear D. Germline V gene lookup returns CDR1 SGHKS and CDR2 YYEKEE (reference sequence). V was shortened by 0 bases and J by 5 bases, with 11 bases between the two germline ends. CDR3 length: 14 residues. CDR3 sequence: CASSLGTQAETQYF. In DNA, the CDR3 is TGTGCCAGCAGCTTGGGGACCCAGGCGGAGACCCAGTACTTC.

Many counts were recorded for this clonotype. V is TRBV11-2 and J is TRBJ2-7, with TRBD1 matching 7 bases. Germline V gene lookup returns CDR1 SGHAT and CDR2 FQNNGV. The CDR3 has 12 amino acids. V was clipped by 3 bases and J by 6 bases; unmatched bases: 2. The CDR3 sequence is CASSFRDSEQYF. As DNA, the CDR3 is TGTGCCAGCAGCTTCCGGGACAGCGAGCAGTACTTC.

This clonotype has a count of ten or more. The rearrangement uses TRBV20-1 and TRBJ2-7, with D hard to call. Trimming removed 2 bases at V and 3 bases at J, with 14 bases between. This CDR3 region has 14 residues. Germline V gene lookup returns CDR1 DFQATT and CDR2 SNEGSKA (reference sequence). CDR3 bases: TGCAGTGCTAGACGAGAACTCACTCGCTACGAGCAGTACTTC. Protein: CSARRELTRYEQYF.

This clonotype was observed many times. The rearrangement uses TRBV20-1 and TRBJ2-5, with D perhaps TRBD2 (6 bases). CDR1 is DFQATT and CDR2 is SNEGSKA in the germline V gene (reference sequence). The CDR3 length is 13 residues. The germline V and J ends were trimmed by 4 bases and 1 base, with 10 bases remaining between them. CDR3 nucleotide sequence: TGCAGTGCTATCGGGGGATTCCAAGAGACCCAGTACTTC. This codes for CSAIGGFQETQYF.

This clonotype was found many times. The gene calls are TRBV27 and TRBJ2-1; TRBD1 is a possible D gene (5 bases). V lost 3 bases, J lost 3 bases, and 9 bases lay in between. Germline assignment: CDR1 MNHEY and CDR2 SMNVEV (reference sequence). The CDR3 length is 14 residues. The CDR3, as DNA: TGTGCCAGCAGTTTTCAGGGTTACTACAATGAGCAGTTCTTC. Translated: CASSFQGYYNEQFF.

The V call is TRBV6-1, the J call TRBJ2-3; perhaps TRBD1 as D (6 bases). The CDR3 runs to 12 residues. CDR1 and CDR2 (germline): MNHNS, SASEGT. Trimming removed 6 bases from V and 11 bases from J, with 15 bases in between. In nucleotides, the CDR3 is TGTGCCAGCAGGAAGGACAGCAGCCTGCAGTATTTT. It encodes CASRKDSSLQYF.

This clonotype appeared a few times. This chain joins TRBV9 and TRBJ2-1, with D perhaps given as TRBD1 or TRBD2 (5 bases each). The germline V and J ends were trimmed by 0 bases and 12 bases, with 22 bases remaining between them. CDR1 is SGDLS and CDR2 is YYNGEE in the germline V gene. The CDR3 is 16 amino acids. CDR3 in amino acids: CASSVDGAPPLGGQFF. CDR3 coding DNA: TGTGCCAGCAGCGTAGACGGGGCGCCCCCCTTAGGCGGGCAGTTCTTC.

This clonotype was counted ten times or more. This rearrangement joins TRBV2 to TRBJ1-5; tentative D call: TRBD1 (5 bases). Germline V CDR1 and CDR2: SNHLY, FYNNEI. The germline V and J ends were trimmed by 0 bases and 7 bases, with 13 bases remaining between them. The CDR3 is 15 amino acids. The CDR3 DNA reads TGTGCCAGCAGTGAAGCGGAGGGGATCACGCAGCCCCAGCATTTT. It translates to CASSEAEGITQPQHF.

Concerning this clonotype itself: One end of the junction fails to match germline, which may point to a read error. The rearrangement joins TRBV5-1 to TRBJ2-7; weak D call: TRBD1 (5 bases). The germline gives CDR1 SGHRS, CDR2 YFSETQ. The CDR3 covers 12 residues. CDR3 nucleotide sequence: TGTGCCAGCAGCCAAGCCAGACAGGAGCAGTACTTC. Amino acids: CASSQARQEQYF.

This clonotype was seen repeatedly, ten times or more. The chain is built from TRBV9 and TRBJ1-3; tentative D call: TRBD1 (5 bases). The CDR3 has 16 amino acids. Germline loops: CDR1 SGDLS, CDR2 YYNGEE. With 3 bases removed from V and 0 bases from J, the gap between germline ends came to 13 bases. The DNA of the CDR3 is TGTGCCAGCAGCGCAGGGCTCCCTCGCTCTGGAAACACCATATATTTT. This gives the protein CASSAGLPRSGNTIYF.

J is TRBJ1-2 and V is TRBV28, with TRBD1 as a possible D gene (5 bases). The CDR3 has 15 residues. The V end was cut by 1 base, the J end by 4 bases, with 13 bases between. Germline CDR1 reads MDHEN; CDR2 reads SYDVKM. CDR3 amino acids: CASSLLVEGSYGYTF. CDR3 nucleotides: TGTGCCAGCAGTTTATTAGTCGAGGGGAGCTATGGCTACACCTTC.

The gene calls are TRBV12-3 or TRBV12-4 and TRBJ2-7; 9 bases line up with TRBD2. V was pared by 7 bases and J by 3 bases, with 10 bases of the junction left unmatched. The CDR3 contains 15 residues. The CDR3 here is CASTLGGGRVYEQYF. CDR3 DNA: TGTGCCAGCACCCTGGGGGGCGGGAGGGTCTACGAGCAGTACTTC.

This clonotype was seen at least ten times. The junction departs from the called germline gene at one end, perhaps through a read error. This chain joins TRBV7-7 and TRBJ2-3, with 9 bases aligning to TRBD2. The CDR3 loop spans 16 amino acids. Per germline, CDR1 SSHAT and CDR2 FNYEAQ (reference sequence). For the CDR3, the DNA is TGTGCTAGCAGCTTAGCGGCGGGAGGGCCCGCAGATACGCAGTATTTT. Translation: CASSLAAGGPADTQYF.

The genes are TRBV19 and TRBJ1-1; TRBD1 matches 7 bases. This CDR3 region has 14 residues. V was pared by 6 bases and J by 2 bases, with 6 bases of the junction left unmatched. Germline V gene sequence: CDR1 LNHDA, CDR2 SQIVND (reference sequence). Here the CDR3 DNA reads TGTGCCAGTAGGCAGGGACAGTTAAACACTGAAGCTTTCTTT. Translation: CASRQGQLNTEAFF.

This clonotype was counted ten times or more. The chain joins TRBV5-1 to TRBJ2-2; TRBD1 might be the D (6 bases). The CDR3 contains 15 residues. Trimming removed 4 bases from V and 1 base from J, with 11 bases in between. The germline V gene has CDR1 SGHRS and CDR2 YFSETQ. CDR3 nucleotide sequence: TGCGCCAGCAGCCCAGGGACACTGAACACCGGGGAGCTGTTTTTT. Translated, it gives CASSPGTLNTGELFF.